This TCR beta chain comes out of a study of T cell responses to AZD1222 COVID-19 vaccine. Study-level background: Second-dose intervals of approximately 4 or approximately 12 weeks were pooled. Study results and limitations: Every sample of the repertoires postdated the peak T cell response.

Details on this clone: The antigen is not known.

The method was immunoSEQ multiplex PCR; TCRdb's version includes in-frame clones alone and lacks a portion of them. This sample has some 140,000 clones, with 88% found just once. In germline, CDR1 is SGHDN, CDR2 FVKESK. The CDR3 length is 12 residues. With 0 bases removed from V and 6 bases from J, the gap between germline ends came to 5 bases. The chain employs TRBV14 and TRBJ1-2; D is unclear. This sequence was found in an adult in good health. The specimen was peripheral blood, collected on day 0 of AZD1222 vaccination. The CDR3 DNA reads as TGTGCCAGCAGCCAAGATAGAAATGGCTACACCTTC. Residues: CASSQDRNGYTF.